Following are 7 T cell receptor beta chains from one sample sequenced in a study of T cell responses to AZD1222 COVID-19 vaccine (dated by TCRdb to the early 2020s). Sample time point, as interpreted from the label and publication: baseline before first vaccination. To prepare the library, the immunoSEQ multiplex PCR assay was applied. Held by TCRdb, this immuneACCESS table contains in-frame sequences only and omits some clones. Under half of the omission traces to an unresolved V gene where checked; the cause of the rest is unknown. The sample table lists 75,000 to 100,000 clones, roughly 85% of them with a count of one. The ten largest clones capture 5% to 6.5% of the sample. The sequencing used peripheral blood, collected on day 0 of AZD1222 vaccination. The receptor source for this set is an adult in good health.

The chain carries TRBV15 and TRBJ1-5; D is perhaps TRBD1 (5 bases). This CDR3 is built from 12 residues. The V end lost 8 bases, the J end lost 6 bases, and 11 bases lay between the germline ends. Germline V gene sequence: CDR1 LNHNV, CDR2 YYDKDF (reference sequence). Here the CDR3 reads CATGTAVQPQHF. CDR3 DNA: TGTGCCACCGGGACGGCGGTTCAGCCCCAGCATTTT.

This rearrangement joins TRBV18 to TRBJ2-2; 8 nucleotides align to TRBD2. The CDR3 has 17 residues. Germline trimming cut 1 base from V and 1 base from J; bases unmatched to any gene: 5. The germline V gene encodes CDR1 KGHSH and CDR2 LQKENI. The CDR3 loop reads CASSPQAGARNTGELFF. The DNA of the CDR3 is TGTGCCAGCTCACCACAAGCGGGGGCCCGGAACACCGGGGAGCTGTTTTTT.

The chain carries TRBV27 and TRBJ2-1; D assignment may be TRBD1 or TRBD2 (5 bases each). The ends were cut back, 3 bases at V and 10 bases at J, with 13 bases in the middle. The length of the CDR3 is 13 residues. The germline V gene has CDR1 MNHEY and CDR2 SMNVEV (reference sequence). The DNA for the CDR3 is TGTGCCAGCAGTTTTGAGGGGTCGGGGGAGCAGTTCTTC. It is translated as CASSFEGSGEQFF.

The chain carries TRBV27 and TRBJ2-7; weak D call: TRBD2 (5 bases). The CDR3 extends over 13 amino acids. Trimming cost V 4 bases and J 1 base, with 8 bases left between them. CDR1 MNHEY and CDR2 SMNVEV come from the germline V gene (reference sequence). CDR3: CASSSQRSYEQYF. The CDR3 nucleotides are TGTGCCAGCAGTTCTCAGCGGTCCTACGAGCAGTACTTC.

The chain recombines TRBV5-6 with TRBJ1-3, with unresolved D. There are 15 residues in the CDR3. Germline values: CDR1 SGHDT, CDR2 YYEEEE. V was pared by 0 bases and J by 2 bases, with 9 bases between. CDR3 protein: CASSLVTETGNTIYF. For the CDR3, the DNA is TGTGCCAGCAGCTTGGTTACAGAGACTGGAAACACCATATATTTT.

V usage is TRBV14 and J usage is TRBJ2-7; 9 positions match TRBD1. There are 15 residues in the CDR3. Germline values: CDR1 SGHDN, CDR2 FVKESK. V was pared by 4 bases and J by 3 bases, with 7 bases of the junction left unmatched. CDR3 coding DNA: TGTGCCAGCAGCCCGACAGGGGGGGGATACTACGAGCAGTACTTC. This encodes CASSPTGGGYYEQYF.

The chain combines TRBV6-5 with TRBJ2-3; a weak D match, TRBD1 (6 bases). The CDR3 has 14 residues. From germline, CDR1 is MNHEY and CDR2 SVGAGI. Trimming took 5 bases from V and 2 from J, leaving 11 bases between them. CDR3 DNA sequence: TGTGCCAGCAGTATGACAGGCACCACAGATACGCAGTATTTT. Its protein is CASSMTGTTDTQYF.